Shown below are 28 T cell receptor beta chains from a single sample sequenced in a study of control samples from healthy donors and cancer patients. Repertoires were generated with immunoSEQ multiplex PCR, while TCRdb's copy carries only in-frame clones and drops some. Here the sample spans about 130,000 clones, around 90% being singletons. The material sequenced was blood. The source of these receptors is a man in his forties in good health.

J is TRBJ2-1 and V is TRBV27; D might be TRBD1 (5 bases). The CDR3 contains 12 residues. Trimming shortened V by 6 bases and J by 10 bases, and 13 bases separated the two germline ends. In germline, CDR1 is MNHEY, CDR2 SMNVEV (reference sequence). The CDR3 DNA reads as TGTGCCAGCAGGAATATCCCAGGGGAGCAGTTCTTC. This sequence encodes CASRNIPGEQFF.

The CDR3 nucleotides read TGCGCCAGCAGCTTGGAGGGACTCGGCGCCACCTACGAGCAGTACTTC. Translated: CASSLEGLGATYEQYF. The rearrangement joins TRBV5-1 to TRBJ2-7, with D perhaps TRBD2 (6 bases). The CDR3 covers 16 residues. V dropped 0 bases and J dropped 2 bases, with 15 bases sitting between them. Germline-derived CDR1 and CDR2 are SGHRS and YFSETQ.

J is TRBJ1-1 and V is TRBV10-3; D gene uncertain. CDR1 and CDR2 (germline): ENHRY, SYGVKD. The CDR3 runs to 14 residues. V lost 10 bases and J 3 bases, leaving 18 bases between the germline ends. CDR3 residues: CATESQLMDTEAFF. The CDR3 region has the DNA TGTGCCACCGAAAGCCAACTTATGGACACTGAAGCTTTCTTT.

J is TRBJ1-3 and V is TRBV25-1; D unresolved. There are 13 residues in the CDR3. Trimming took off 8 bases at V and 0 bases at J, with 8 bases between the two ends. The germline V gene encodes CDR1 MGHDK and CDR2 SYGVNS. CDR3 protein: CASRHYSGNTIYF. In nucleotides, the CDR3 is TGTGCCAGCCGACATTACTCTGGAAACACCATATATTTT.

The J gene is TRBJ1-5, the V gene TRBV5-6; D may be TRBD1 (6 bases). This CDR3 spans 14 amino acids. The V end was cut by 0 bases, the J end by 3 bases, with 7 bases between. Germline CDR1 is SGHDT and CDR2 is YYEEEE. The CDR3 loop reads CASSLGQVNQPQHF. The CDR3 DNA follows: TGTGCCAGCAGCTTGGGACAGGTCAATCAGCCCCAGCATTTT.

This chain links TRBV15 with TRBJ1-2; a possible D gene is TRBD1 (6 bases). CDR1 is LNHNV, CDR2 YYDKDF, per germline (reference sequence). V lost 0 bases to trimming and J lost 6 bases, with 17 bases between them. The length of the CDR3 is 16 residues. CDR3 nucleotide sequence: TGTGCCACCAGCAGAGATCTGGTAGGGGGTTTGAATGGCTACACCTTC. This encodes CATSRDLVGGLNGYTF.

The chain couples TRBV2 to TRBJ1-4; D is perhaps TRBD1 (5 bases). The CDR3 contains 15 residues. Trimming took off 7 bases at V and 8 bases at J, with 20 bases between the two ends. Germline lookup yields CDR1 SNHLY and CDR2 FYNNEI. The CDR3 sequence is CASTLYAEGYEKLFF. The CDR3 DNA is TGTGCCAGCACCCTTTACGCGGAGGGGTACGAAAAACTGTTTTTT.

There are a few counts of this clone. The V gene is TRBV12-2, the J gene TRBJ1-2; TRBD1, the table's D call, was not compared with the DNA. TRBV12-2 is a pseudogene. The CDR3 loop spans 13 amino acids. CDR3 coding DNA: TGTGCAAGTCGCTTAGCACAGGGCTATGGCTACACCTTC. Translated: CASRLAQGYGYTF.

J is TRBJ2-1 and V is TRBV7-8, with 9 bases lining up with TRBD1. Germline V gene lookup returns CDR1 SGHVS and CDR2 FQNEAQ. The ends lost 5 bases at V and 3 bases at J; junction bases unmatched: 11. This CDR3 has 17 residues. The CDR3, as DNA: TGTGCCAGCAGCCCCAGATTGCCGGGACAGGGCTACAATGAGCAGTTCTTC. Protein product: CASSPRLPGQGYNEQFF.

This sequence joins TRBV5-6 and TRBJ2-5, with 13 positions matching TRBD2. The trim removed 2 bases at V and 3 bases at J, leaving 7 bases unmatched. Germline V gene data show CDR1 as SGHDT and CDR2 as YYEEEE. The CDR3 runs to 17 residues. The CDR3 DNA reads TGTGCCAGCAGCTTACTAGCGGGGGGGCCGATTAAAGAGACCCAGTACTTC. Residues: CASSLLAGGPIKETQYF.

DNA for the CDR3: TGTGCCAGCAGCCAAGCAGGTTTCGATTATGGCTACACCTTC. Protein product: CASSQAGFDYGYTF. The chain employs TRBV3-1 (or the pseudogene TRBV3-2) and TRBJ1-2; D is uncertain. This CDR3 is built from 14 residues. V was trimmed by 1 base and J by 5 bases, leaving 11 bases between them. The germline CDR1 and CDR2 sequences are LGHDT and YNNKEL (reference sequence).

The rearrangement uses TRBV2 and TRBJ1-4; possible D gene TRBD1, 6 bases. Trimming left V 1 base short and J 10 bases short, with 16 bases between. This CDR3 has 15 residues. The germline CDR1 and CDR2 sequences are SNHLY and FYNNEI. DNA for the CDR3: TGTGCCAGCAGTGAAGAGGGGGGGGCGCTGGGAAAACTGTTTTTT. Translated: CASSEEGGALGKLFF.

The CDR3 coding sequence is TGTGCCAGCAGCTCGGCGAACACCGGGGAGCTGTTTTTT. Protein: CASSSANTGELFF. This chain links TRBV13 with TRBJ2-2, with no clear D. Trimming took off 4 bases at V and 0 bases at J, with 3 bases between the two ends. This CDR3 is 13 amino acids long. Germline V gives CDR1 PRHDT, CDR2 FYEKMQ (reference sequence). Based on the CDR3 plus reference TRBV13 and TRBJ2-2, the full variable domain is AAGVIQSPRHLIKEKRETATLKCYPIPRHDTVYWYQQGPGQDPQFLISFYEKMQSDKGSIPDRFSAQQFSDYHSELNMSSLELGDSALYFCASSSANTGELFFGEGSRLTVL.

The chain has TRBV5-1 and TRBJ1-1; D ambiguous. The CDR3 has 14 amino acids. V shed 2 bases and J shed 4 bases, with 12 bases lying between them. Germline V gene lookup returns CDR1 SGHRS and CDR2 YFSETQ. CDR3 nucleotides: TGCGCCAGCAGCTTAGGCACCGCCAGCACTGAAGCTTTCTTT. Translating it yields CASSLGTASTEAFF.

This sequence joins TRBV2 and TRBJ2-1; unclear D gene. The CDR3 length is 14 residues. Trimming removed 5 bases from V and 5 bases from J, with 13 bases in between. The germline V gene has CDR1 SNHLY and CDR2 FYNNEI. The CDR3 DNA sequence: TGTGCCAGCAGTCCTTGGGCGGCGGACAATGAGCAGTTCTTC. As protein: CASSPWAADNEQFF.

The chain uses TRBV2 and TRBJ1-6, with D tentatively TRBD1 (6 bases). The CDR3 is 15 residues long. Trimming pared 1 base from V and 14 bases from J, leaving 18 bases between. Germline CDR1 and CDR2: SNHLY and FYNNEI. This chain's CDR3 is CASSEGTITGRALHF. For the CDR3, the DNA is TGTGCCAGCAGTGAAGGGACGATAACAGGGAGGGCCCTCCACTTT.

The chain recombines TRBV2 with TRBJ2-5; D perhaps matches TRBD1 (5 bases). CDR1 SNHLY and CDR2 FYNNEI come from the germline V gene. The CDR3 length is 16 residues. V lost 7 bases and J 4 bases, leaving 22 bases between the germline ends. This CDR3 is CASNLRSGRAGETQYF. CDR3 DNA: TGTGCCAGCAATCTTCGCTCAGGCAGGGCAGGAGAGACCCAGTACTTC.

The rearrangement uses TRBV10-3 and TRBJ2-5; D is uncertain. V was cut by 8 bases and J by 2 bases, with 12 bases left in between. CDR1 is ENHRY and CDR2 is SYGVKD in the germline V gene. This CDR3 has 13 residues. CDR3 sequence (DNA): TGTGCCATCGGGCAGCGCGCTCAAGAGACCCAGTACTTC. It yields the protein CAIGQRAQETQYF.

The sample holds a few counts of this clone. The rearrangement joins TRBV6-2 or TRBV6-3 to TRBJ2-1; the D is unclear. Germline V lookup: CDR1 MNHEY, CDR2 SVGEGT. CDR3 length: 14 amino acids. V was pared by 0 bases and J by 0 bases, with 3 bases between. CDR3 amino acids: CASSYSISYNEQFF. CDR3 nucleotides: TGTGCCAGCAGTTACTCCATCTCCTACAATGAGCAGTTCTTC.

This sequence joins TRBV4-2 and TRBJ1-1; D gene ambiguous. The CDR3 runs 13 residues. Trimming took 3 bases from V and 5 from J, leaving 10 bases between them. Germline CDR1 reads LGHNA; CDR2 reads YNFKEQ. The CDR3 DNA is TGTGCCAGCAGCCAGGGAGGCAATACTGAAGCTTTCTTT. Protein sequence: CASSQGGNTEAFF.

This chain links TRBV5-6 with TRBJ1-3; D call uncertain. V lost 2 bases to trimming and J lost 0 bases, with 6 bases between them. The length of the CDR3 is 14 residues. Looked up from germline, CDR1 is SGHDT and CDR2 is YYEEEE. Here the CDR3 reads CASSLGDSGNTIYF. CDR3 bases: TGTGCCAGCAGCTTAGGAGACTCTGGAAACACCATATATTTT.

V is TRBV28 and J is TRBJ2-3, with 13 bases matching TRBD2. V shed 2 bases and J 0 bases; nucleotides not matched to a gene: 14. The CDR3 has 21 residues. Germline V gene sequence: CDR1 MDHEN, CDR2 SYDVKM. CDR3 coding DNA: TGTGCCAGCAGTTTAGGGTCGTTGACTAGCGGGGGGTTGACTAGCACAGATACGCAGTATTTT. Protein product: CASSLGSLTSGGLTSTDTQYF.

The chain joins TRBV18 to TRBJ1-6; D remains unclear. The V end lost 3 bases, the J end lost 7 bases, and 10 bases lay between the germline ends. In germline, CDR1 is KGHSH, CDR2 LQKENI. The CDR3 consists of 14 residues. The CDR3 loop reads CASSPKGANSPLHF. The CDR3 bases are TGTGCCAGCTCACCCAAGGGAGCAAATTCACCCCTCCACTTT.

The rearrangement uses TRBV7-9 and TRBJ2-2, with D perhaps being TRBD1 or TRBD2 (5 bases each). CDR3 length: 14 residues. V lost 3 bases and J 7 bases, leaving 12 bases between the germline ends. Germline CDR1 SEHNR, CDR2 FQNEAQ (reference sequence). CDR3 loop: CASSFAWGFGELFF. In DNA, the CDR3 is TGTGCCAGCAGCTTCGCCTGGGGGTTCGGGGAGCTGTTTTTT.

The V gene is TRBV21-1, the J gene TRBJ2-7. TRBV21-1 constitutes a pseudogene. The CDR3 has 16 amino acids. The DNA for the CDR3 is TGTGCCAGCAGCAAAGATGGTAAGGACGGCACCTACGAGCAGTACTTC. Its translation is CASSKDGKDGTYEQYF.

The V and J genes are TRBV20-1 and TRBJ2-7; TRBD1 or TRBD2 may be the D gene (5 bases each). Looked up from germline, CDR1 is DFQATT and CDR2 is SNEGSKA (reference sequence). The CDR3 length is 14 residues. Trimming shortened V by 3 bases and J by 5 bases, and 17 bases separated the two germline ends. The CDR3 bases are TGCAGTGCTAGTAACACCGGGACGTATGACGAGCAGTACTTC. Translating gives CSASNTGTYDEQYF.

The V call is TRBV7-8, the J call TRBJ1-2, with D perhaps TRBD1 (5 bases). CDR3 length: 14 residues. The V end was cut by 5 bases, the J end by 5 bases, with 15 bases between. The germline V gene encodes CDR1 SGHVS and CDR2 FQNEAQ. CDR3 residues: CASSPQGSPYGYTF. The CDR3 DNA sequence: TGTGCCAGCAGCCCCCAGGGATCGCCATATGGCTACACCTTC.

The chain has TRBV14 and TRBJ1-6; D ambiguous. Germline lookup yields CDR1 SGHDN and CDR2 FVKESK. This CDR3 has 15 amino acids. The ends were cut back, 0 bases at V and 7 bases at J, with 10 bases in the middle. This CDR3 is CASSQDLYRNSPLHF. As DNA, the CDR3 is TGTGCCAGCAGCCAAGATTTGTATCGGAATTCACCCCTCCACTTT.